The entry below describes one TCR beta chain. Its cognate antigen has yet to be identified. This sample was taken from a study of CXCR3-negative and CXCR3-positive naive CD8 T cells (dated by TCRdb to between 2017 and 2020). Broadly, across the study: About 135 million TRB reads were obtained in total, roughly 1.5 +/- 0.3 million reads per library. The diversity and physicochemical repertoire analyses included more than nine donors pooled from two independent experiments. Naive subsets from a handful of donors and memory cells from 3 donors were included in the TRBV-TRBJ cluster analysis.

For every CD8+ T cell subset, 300,000 cells were flow-sorted straight into RLT lysis buffer, and each subset was sorted in triplicate. Naive CD8+ T cells were defined stringently as CD45RO-CCR7+CD27+CD95- to exclude memory contaminants. Peripheral blood mononuclear cells were isolated from buffy coats using standard density gradient centrifugation. A FACSAria III was used to flow-sort naive CXCR3-negative and CXCR3-positive CD8+ T cells. An RNeasy Mini Kit was used to extract total RNA from the sorted cells. Here is what the overall study found, with its caveats: Because surface CD5, which is linked to self-reactivity in mice, was comparable between the naive subsets, TCR interaction strength was also inferred from TRB CDR3 physicochemical properties. CXCR3 expression partially decreased after cryopreservation, so most assays used freshly isolated PBMCs. TRB CDR3s from CXCR3-positive naive cells showed higher hydrophobicity (lower Kidera factor 4), lower energy, and higher strength and volume indices than CXCR3-negative naive cells. Within the same donor, TRBV-TRBJ usage looked similar between naive CXCR3-negative and CXCR3-positive cells, but memory cells had distinct patterns. Comparably high repertoire diversity was found in both naive subsets, whereas much lower repertoire diversity was found in memory CD8+ T cells.

Per the germline V gene, SQVTM is the CDR1 and ANQGSEA is the CDR2. The CDR3 measures 12 amino acids from cysteine to phenylalanine. No DNA appears here. TCRdb shows the sequencer as NextSeq 550. The Human TCR Profiling Kit (MiLaboratory) was used to make UMI-labeled 5' RACE TRB cDNA libraries. cDNA synthesis used the entire amount of extracted RNA, and PCR amplification then used the entire amount of cDNA produced. The libraries were made side by side, with each library going through the same number of PCR cycles. In the original analysis: With a requirement of at least two reads per UMI, MIGEC and MiXCR extracted about 53,000 +/- 9,400 unique UMI-labeled TRB cDNA molecules per library. On average, roughly 40,000 +/- 10,000 functional in-frame TRB CDR3 nucleotide clonotypes lacking stop codons were found per library. Diversity metrics, including normalized Shannon-Wiener and Chao1, were computed in VDJtools after downsampling to 5000 UMI-labeled TRB molecules per sample. For the central five CDR3 residues, VDJtools calculated physicochemical properties weighted by clonotype size, namely interaction energy, strength, volume and Kidera factor 4. Reads reprocessed by TCRdb are summarized as one entry per CDR3 protein sequence, and DNA is absent. The V and J calls were not made by the authors but by TCRdb's processing. The sample table records under 90,000 distinct CDR3 sequences. The biggest ten clones account for approximately 0.6% of the sample.

The sequencing sample was made of naive CXCR3+ CD8+ T cells from blood. The cell subset or site label on this specimen signifies: CD45RO-CCR7+CD27+CD95- naive CD8+ T cells expressing CXCR3 (TNR3+). This receptor was taken from a human donor in good health. Some clones in this sample may be carry-over from other donors' samples. The sequence joins TRBV29-1 to TRBJ2-7; TCRdb proposes TRBD1, but this gene call is untestable without DNA. The CDR3 protein sequence reads: CSVSQGDYEQYF.